These 25 T cell receptor beta chains share one sample of origin, sequenced in a study of T-cell reconstitution after alpha-beta-depleted transplantation in children. The TCRbeta library incorporated unique molecular identifiers. TCRdb reanalysed the PCR reads using MiXCR and keeps one entry per CDR3 protein. Of hundreds of thousands of distinct CDR3 sequences in the sample, around 13% were seen once. The source material was PBMCs, mostly from graft donor cells, sampled 360 days after TCRalphabeta/CD19-depleted stem cell transplant. The receptor set was obtained from a male patient younger than 18 who had a stem cell transplant for acute myeloid leukemia, so the T cells may come from the graft donor.

This clonotype showed up just a few times. This rearrangement joins TRBV7-9 to TRBJ2-7; D ambiguous. Per germline, CDR1 SEHNR and CDR2 FQNEAQ (reference sequence). This CDR3 has 14 amino acids. With 8 bases removed from V and 4 bases from J, the gap between germline ends came to 18 bases. The CDR3 nucleotides are TGTGCCAGCTCTAAATTGGCAGAGTCATACGAGCAGTACTTC. It specifies CASSKLAESYEQYF.

The V call is TRBV5-1, the J call TRBJ2-1, with a possible D match to TRBD1 (6 bases). Deletions cut 4 bases from V and 0 bases from J, with 14 bases between. Germline V lookup: CDR1 SGHRS, CDR2 YFSETQ. CDR3 length: 16 residues. The CDR3 reads CASSARGGSSYNEQFF. As DNA, the CDR3 is TGCGCCAGCAGCGCCAGGGGTGGGAGCTCCTACAATGAGCAGTTCTTC.

This clonotype was seen many times. The chain links TRBV18 to TRBJ2-2, with D possibly matching TRBD2 (6 bases). There are 18 residues in the CDR3. Per the germline V gene, CDR1 is KGHSH and CDR2 is LQKENI. V was cut by 4 bases and J by 4 bases, with 22 bases left in between. DNA of the CDR3: TGTGCCAGCTCACTCGCGGGACCAAGAGGATTAGGCACCGGGGAGCTGTTTTTT. It is translated as CASSLAGPRGLGTGELFF.

This clonotype was found many times. The chain links TRBV29-1 to TRBJ2-7; tentatively, D is TRBD1 or TRBD2 (5 bases each). V shed 6 bases and J shed 2 bases, with 17 bases lying between them. Germline V gene sequence: CDR1 SQVTM, CDR2 ANQGSEA. The CDR3 has 14 amino acids. The CDR3 loop reads CSVRAGALPYEQYF. CDR3 sequence (DNA): TGCAGCGTGAGGGCCGGGGCACTTCCCTACGAGCAGTACTTC.

The gene calls are TRBV15 and TRBJ2-3, with 10 bases aligning to TRBD2. V dropped 0 bases and J dropped 2; count of bases not matched to a gene: 8. This CDR3 is built from 18 residues. Germline lookup yields CDR1 LNHNV and CDR2 YYDKDF (reference sequence). CDR3 in amino acids: CATSRDGASGGLTDTQYF. The DNA for the CDR3 is TGTGCCACCAGCAGAGATGGGGCTAGCGGGGGACTCACAGATACGCAGTATTTT.

This clonotype has only a few counts. The chain joins TRBV14 to TRBJ1-1; D ambiguous. CDR1 is SGHDN, CDR2 FVKESK, per germline. This CDR3 has 12 amino acids. Trimming stripped 2 bases from V and 5 bases from J, with 6 bases between. CDR3 DNA sequence: TGTGCCAGCAGCCAATTCGGAACTGAAGCTTTCTTT. Encoded protein: CASSQFGTEAFF.

In its sample, this clonotype was seen many times. The rearrangement links TRBV7-3 to TRBJ2-3; 10 nucleotides line up with TRBD1. Germline assignment: CDR1 SGHTA and CDR2 FQGTGA. The CDR3 is 14 residues long. J gave up 4 bases and V 4 bases, and 2 bases lay outside the gene matches. CDR3 residues: CASSSTGGPDTQYF. DNA of the CDR3: TGTGCCAGCAGCTCGACAGGGGGCCCAGATACGCAGTATTTT.

This clonotype was counted many times. This chain joins TRBV20-1 and TRBJ2-7; 9 bases are a match to TRBD2. The junction had 6 bases not matched to a gene; V was cut back by 5 bases and J by 4 bases. The CDR3 spans 13 residues. Germline CDR1 reads DFQATT; CDR2 reads SNEGSKA (reference sequence). CDR3 in DNA: TGCAGTGCTCTTAGCGGGAGCGTATACGAGCAGTACTTC. Its protein product is CSALSGSVYEQYF.

This clonotype occurred a few times. The rearrangement links TRBV12-3 or TRBV12-4 to TRBJ1-3; 7 nucleotides line up with TRBD1. Trimming took 7 bases from V and 0 from J; bases not matched to a gene: 12. CDR3 size: 17 residues. As DNA, the CDR3 is TGTGCCAGCAAACCCACGGGACAGACCAACTCTGGAAACACCATATATTTT. Its protein product is CASKPTGQTNSGNTIYF.

The gene calls are TRBV28 and TRBJ2-7; D is unclear. This CDR3 is 12 amino acids long. V shed 6 bases and J shed 2 bases, with 8 bases lying between them. Germline V gene sequence: CDR1 MDHEN, CDR2 SYDVKM. In nucleotides, the CDR3 is TGTGCCAGCAGGATACCGGCCTACGAGCAGTACTTC. Amino acid sequence: CASRIPAYEQYF. Full variable domain (missing parts from reference TRBV28 and TRBJ2-7): DVKVTQSSRYLVKRTGEKVFLECVQDMDHENMFWYRQDPGLGLRLIYFSYDVKMKEKGDIPEGYSVSREKKERFSLILESASTNQTSMYLCASRIPAYEQYFGPGTRLTVT.

The J gene is TRBJ2-3, the V gene TRBV29-1; D unclear. The CDR3 contains 13 residues. Germline V gene data show CDR1 as SQVTM and CDR2 as ANQGSEA. V lost 5 bases, J lost 1 base, and 10 bases lay in between. The CDR3: CSVRQDRTDTQYF. The CDR3 DNA reads TGCAGCGTTCGGCAGGACCGCACAGATACGCAGTATTTT.

The chain links TRBV20-1 to TRBJ2-1, with 7 positions matching TRBD2. The CDR3 spans 18 residues. Germline-derived CDR1 and CDR2 are DFQATT and SNEGSKA (reference sequence). V shed 7 bases, J shed 1 base, and the junction held 19 bases outside the gene matches. The CDR3 loop reads CSVGGGVTGKTSYNEQFF. In nucleotides, the CDR3 is TGCAGTGTGGGGGGGGGAGTAACAGGCAAGACTTCCTACAATGAGCAGTTCTTC.

This clonotype came up a few times. The rearrangement joins TRBV20-1 to TRBJ2-7, with 8 bases identical to TRBD1. The V and J ends lost 4 bases and 2 bases, in that order; junction bases with no gene match: 10. This CDR3 has 15 residues. Looked up from germline, CDR1 is DFQATT and CDR2 is SNEGSKA (reference sequence). The CDR3 coding sequence is TGCAGTGCTACCCGGCCCGGGACAGGCACCTACGAGCAGTACTTC. Amino acids: CSATRPGTGTYEQYF.

This clonotype was detected ten times or more. This chain uses TRBV3-1 with TRBJ2-7; TRBD2 matches 9 bases. The junction had 6 bases not matched to a gene; V was cut back by 2 bases and J by 4 bases. Per the germline V gene, CDR1 is LGHDT and CDR2 is YNNKEL (reference sequence). CDR3 size: 15 residues. The CDR3 DNA is TGTGCCAGCAGCCAACCGGGACTAGCTTCATACGAGCAGTACTTC. Protein sequence: CASSQPGLASYEQYF.

This clonotype was detected many times. CDR3 in amino acids: CASSSGLAGGLSSYNEQFF. CDR3 nucleotides: TGCGCCAGCAGCTCCGGACTAGCGGGAGGATTGAGCTCCTACAATGAGCAGTTCTTC. The chain couples TRBV5-1 to TRBJ2-1; TRBD2 agrees at 14 bases. V trimming: 3 bases; J trimming: 0 bases; junction bases outside the gene matches: 8. The germline CDR1 and CDR2 sequences are SGHRS and YFSETQ. The CDR3 length is 19 residues.

In its sample, this clonotype was seen a few times. This chain connects TRBV19 to TRBJ2-5; D is undetermined. CDR1 and CDR2 (germline): LNHDA, SQIVND (reference sequence). The length of the CDR3 is 12 residues. Trimming shortened V by 10 bases and J by 2 bases, and 11 bases separated the two germline ends. The CDR3 DNA reads TGTGCCACCCTGACGAAGCAAGAGACCCAGTACTTC. This translates into CATLTKQETQYF.

The sample holds a few counts of this clonotype. V usage is TRBV5-6 and J usage is TRBJ2-5; D remains ambiguous. Germline CDR1 SGHDT, CDR2 YYEEEE. The V end was cut by 5 bases, the J end by 2 bases, with 16 bases between. The CDR3 totals 15 residues. The CDR3 DNA is TGTGCCAGCAGTCTGATCGGTGGGCTGCAAGAGACCCAGTACTTC. Its translation: CASSLIGGLQETQYF.

This clonotype has a count of ten or more. The chain has TRBV2 and TRBJ2-3; no firm D call. V shed 5 bases and J shed 10 bases, with 7 bases lying between them. Germline V gene data show CDR1 as SNHLY and CDR2 as FYNNEI. The CDR3 runs 10 residues. CDR3 loop: CASSSWSQYF. The CDR3 DNA sequence: TGTGCCAGCAGTTCTTGGTCGCAGTATTTT.

The rearrangement uses TRBV10-3 and TRBJ2-1; D is unclear. The CDR3 is made up of 13 amino acids. Trimming took 6 bases from V and 6 from J, leaving 12 bases between them. Germline lookup yields CDR1 ENHRY and CDR2 SYGVKD. The CDR3 DNA sequence: TGTGCCATCAGCCTTACCGTTCTCAATGAGCAGTTCTTC. Translated: CAISLTVLNEQFF.

This clonotype was observed a few times. The gene calls are TRBV20-1 and TRBJ1-6; D is unclear. The CDR3 is made up of 13 amino acids. The germline V gene encodes CDR1 DFQATT and CDR2 SNEGSKA (reference sequence). V lost 3 bases and J 4 bases, leaving 7 bases between the germline ends. In nucleotides, the CDR3 is TGCAGTGCTAGGGACGAGTATAATTCACCCCTCCACTTT. This sequence encodes CSARDEYNSPLHF.

This clonotype was seen a handful of times. The V and J genes are TRBV19 and TRBJ2-1; D unresolved. The CDR3 runs 16 residues. Trimming removed 4 bases at V and 4 bases at J, with 17 bases between. From germline, CDR1 is LNHDA and CDR2 SQIVND (reference sequence). In nucleotides, the CDR3 is TGTGCCAGTAGTAGCTTAGGAGCAGGACCTTACAATGAGCAGTTCTTC. This codes for CASSSLGAGPYNEQFF.

This chain uses TRBV7-1 with TRBJ2-1; TRBD2 matches at 8 bases. TRBV7-1 is placed among ORFs of uncertain function. The CDR3 contains 17 residues. V dropped 3 bases and J dropped 0; count of bases not matched to a gene: 7. The CDR3: CASSSRTSPSSYNEQFF. As DNA, the CDR3 is TGTGCCAGCAGCTCCCGGACTAGCCCGAGCTCCTACAATGAGCAGTTCTTC.

The chain couples TRBV7-6 to TRBJ2-7, with D possibly matching TRBD2 (6 bases). The V gene's germline CDR1 is SGHVS and CDR2 FNYEAQ. V was clipped by 5 bases and J by 2 bases, with 22 bases between them. The CDR3 runs to 17 residues. This chain's CDR3 is CASSHPPRGMWAYEQYF. CDR3 nucleotides: TGTGCCAGCAGCCACCCCCCACGGGGGATGTGGGCCTACGAGCAGTACTTC. The variable domain in full, with the rest retrieved from reference TRBV7-6 and TRBJ2-7, is GAGVSQSPRYKVTKRGQDVALRCDPISGHVSLYWYRQALGQGPEFLTYFNYEAQQDKSGLPNDRFSAERPEGSISTLTIQRTEQRDSAMYRCASSHPPRGMWAYEQYFGPGTRLTVT.

The V gene is TRBV18, the J gene TRBJ2-7, with 7 bases aligning to TRBD1. CDR1 is KGHSH, CDR2 LQKENI, per germline. This CDR3 has 17 residues. After removal of 1 base from V and 2 bases from J, the junction contained 11 bases not matched to a gene. Written as DNA, the CDR3 is TGTGCCAGCTCACCACTTACAGGGGCCCTCCCCACCTACGAGCAGTACTTC. This sequence encodes CASSPLTGALPTYEQYF.

The rearrangement uses TRBV6-2 or TRBV6-3 and TRBJ2-7; TRBD1 matches 12 bases. The trim removed 0 bases at V and 6 bases at J, leaving 3 bases unmatched. Germline V gene lookup returns CDR1 MNHEY and CDR2 SVGEGT. The length of the CDR3 is 15 residues. The CDR3 loop reads CASSYSGTGGSEQYF. For the CDR3, the DNA is TGTGCCAGCAGTTACTCCGGGACAGGGGGCAGCGAGCAGTACTTC.